This T cell receptor beta chain was identified in a study of molecular identifiers for immune sequencing clone quantification. About the study: Five portions were made in replicates from RNA of roughly 18,000 or 92,000 naive CD8 cells, and four underwent sequencing.

Generation of bulk TCR libraries relied on previously described methods and listed TCR primers. MiXCR, applied by TCRdb to the PCR reads, yields one record per CDR3 protein. The sample yields 490,000 or so distinct CDR3 sequences, roughly 23% seen once. The ends lost 2 bases at V and 4 bases at J; junction bases unmatched: 5. Germline values: CDR1 SGHDN, CDR2 FVKESK. The CDR3 sequence is 15 residues long. As CD8+CD4-CCR7+CD45RA+ cells, naive CD8 T cells were sorted. The chain uses TRBV14 and TRBJ2-7; 10 bases match TRBD1. This clonotype was obtained from a human donor in good health. Some libraries in this study had Jurkat cell RNA spiked in. Material: naive CD8+ T cells from blood, with Jurkat cell RNA spiked in. Subset of the sample: FACS-sorted CD8+CD4-CCR7+CD45RA+ naive T cells. Written as DNA, the CDR3 is TGTGCCAGCAGCCAACCGACAGGGGGCTTGTACGAGCAGTACTTC. Translated: CASSQPTGGLYEQYF.